This TCR beta chain derives from a study of cytomegalovirus exposure and HLA in healthy donors. PCR amplification relied on 60 Vbeta primers (plus 13 Jbeta primers). Clones were read by immunoSEQ multiplex PCR, and TCRdb kept only the in-frame ones, dropping some. In the table there are 70,000 to 95,000 clones, less than 65% of which are singletons. This clone was seen once. The sample taken for sequencing was PBMCs. The source is a woman aged 25-40 years in good health and CMV-seropositive.

DNA of the CDR3: TGTGCCAGCAGGGGTCAGGGAACCGGGGAGCTGTTTTTT. Translation: CASRGQGTGELFF. V and J are TRBV6-4 and TRBJ2-2; D might be TRBD1 (5 bases). V gave up 6 bases and J gave up 5 bases, with 10 bases separating them. From germline, CDR1 is MRHNA and CDR2 SNTAGT. The CDR3 consists of 13 residues.